This TCR beta chain was retrieved from a study of shared clonotypes between healthy human individuals. The V and J ends lost 7 bases and 5 bases, in that order; junction bases with no gene match: 8. Germline-derived CDR1 and CDR2 are MNHNY and SVGAGI (reference sequence). The CDR3 runs to 14 residues. Measured with immunoSEQ multiplex PCR; TCRdb has only the in-frame clones, and not every one. The table records millions of clones, roughly 96% of them present only once. Concerning this clone itself: As yet, its antigen is unknown.

There were no recent acute infections or vaccinations among the donors, who were healthy HIV-negative adults. CD4+ cells were split into CD45RA+ naive and CD45RA-negative memory subsets. General study points: Clonotype sharing levels among donors were expected to vary with sequencing depth.

The chain has TRBV6-6 and TRBJ1-3; 7 bases agree with TRBD1. The source is a man aged 18 to 30 in good health. The sample comprised naive CD4+ T cells sorted from blood. Subset denoted: CD45RA+ positively selected. The CDR3 spells CASIPDRSRNTIYF. The CDR3 region has the DNA TGTGCCAGCATTCCGGACAGGTCGAGAAACACCATATATTTT.